The source of this T cell receptor (beta chain) is a study of blood T cell repertoires in COVID-19. At the level of the study: Both acute and convalescent COVID-19 samples were obtained from the United States, Italy and Spain.

Germline trimming cut 11 bases from V and 3 bases from J; bases unmatched to any gene: 9. This CDR3 is 13 amino acids long. CDR1 ENHRY and CDR2 SYGVKD come from the germline V gene. Some clones are missing from TCRdb's copy, which holds only in-frame ones; the method was immunoSEQ multiplex PCR. The sample carries 230,000 or so clones, 88% recorded once. The V gene is TRBV10-3, the J gene TRBJ2-7, with 8 positions matching TRBD2. This sequence originates from a woman aged 45-65 years with acute COVID-19. Sequencing was done on a sample of PBMCs or T cells enriched from blood (not recorded which). CDR3 sequence (DNA): TGTGCCGCCCAGCGGGAGAGCCACTACGAGCAGTACTTC. It codes for CAAQRESHYEQYF.